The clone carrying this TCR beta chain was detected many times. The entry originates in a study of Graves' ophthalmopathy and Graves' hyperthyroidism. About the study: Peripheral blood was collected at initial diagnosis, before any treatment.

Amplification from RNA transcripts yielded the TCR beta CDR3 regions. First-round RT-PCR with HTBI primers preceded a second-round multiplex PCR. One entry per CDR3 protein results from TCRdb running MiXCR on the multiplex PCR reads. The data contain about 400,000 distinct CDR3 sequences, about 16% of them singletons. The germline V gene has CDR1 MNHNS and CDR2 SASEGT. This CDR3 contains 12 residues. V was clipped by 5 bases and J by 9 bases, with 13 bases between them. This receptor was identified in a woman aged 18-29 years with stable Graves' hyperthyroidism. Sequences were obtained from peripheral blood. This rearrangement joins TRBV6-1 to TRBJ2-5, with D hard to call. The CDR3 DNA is TGTGCCAGCAGTAAGACCGGCGTGGCCCAGTACTTC. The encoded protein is CASSKTGVAQYF.